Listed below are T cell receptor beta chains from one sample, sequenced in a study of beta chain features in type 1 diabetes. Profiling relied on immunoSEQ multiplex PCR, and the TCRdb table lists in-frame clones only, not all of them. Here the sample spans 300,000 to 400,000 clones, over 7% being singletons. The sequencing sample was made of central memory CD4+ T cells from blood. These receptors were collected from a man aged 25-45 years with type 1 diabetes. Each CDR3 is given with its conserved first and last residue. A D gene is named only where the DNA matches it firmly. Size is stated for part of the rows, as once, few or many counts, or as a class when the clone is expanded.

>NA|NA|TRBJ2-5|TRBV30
TGTGCCTGGAGTGAATCATCGATCCCGGGTACGCAGACCCAGTACTTC
CAWSESSIPGTQTQYF
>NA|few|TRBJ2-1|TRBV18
TGTGCCAGCTCAAAATCGGCGTTCGGAACGGGTGAGCAGTTCTTC
CASSKSAFGTGEQFF
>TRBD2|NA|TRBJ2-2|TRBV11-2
TGTGCCAGCAGCTTAGTAGCGGGGGGAGCCGGGGAGCTGTTTTTT
CASSLVAGGAGELFF
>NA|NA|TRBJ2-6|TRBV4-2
TGTGCCAGCAGAGAAGGCTCTGGGGCCAACGTCCTGACTTTC
CASREGSGANVLTF
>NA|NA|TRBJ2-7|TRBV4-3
TGCGCCAGCAGCCAGTATACCGGAAGCTCCTACGAGCAGTACTTC
CASSQYTGSSYEQYF
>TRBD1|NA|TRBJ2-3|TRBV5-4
TGTGCCAGCAGCTACGGGACAGCTAGCACAGATACGCAGTATTTT
CASSYGTASTDTQYF
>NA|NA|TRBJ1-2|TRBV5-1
TGCGCCAGCAGCTCACAAACTACGGCGGCGAACTATGGCTACACCTTC
CASSSQTTAANYGYTF
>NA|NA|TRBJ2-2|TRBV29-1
TGCAGCGTGCCGACGGATTGGAACACCGGGGAGCTGTTTTTT
CSVPTDWNTGELFF
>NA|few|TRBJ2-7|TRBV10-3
TGTGCCATCAGTGAGCGCGGGGACGAGCAGTACTTC
CAISERGDEQYF
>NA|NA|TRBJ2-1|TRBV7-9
TGTGCCAGCAGCCGACAGGGGACTAATGGGGATGAGCAGTTCTTC
CASSRQGTNGDEQFF
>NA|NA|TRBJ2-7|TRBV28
TGTGCCAGCAGTTTGCCCTCGGGATTTTACGAGCAGTACTTC
CASSLPSGFYEQYF
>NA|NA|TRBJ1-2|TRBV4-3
TGCGCCAGCAGCCAACAACGGGACACCGGCTACACCTTC
CASSQQRDTGYTF
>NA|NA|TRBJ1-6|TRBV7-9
TGTGCCAGCAGCGGGGATGGGGATTCACCCCTCCACTTT
CASSGDGDSPLHF
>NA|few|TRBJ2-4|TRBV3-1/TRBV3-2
TGTGCCAGCAGCCGAGGGGCCTTC
CASSRGAF
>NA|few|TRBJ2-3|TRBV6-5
TGTGCCAGCAGTTCTCCCGGACAGAGCCCAGATACGCAGTATTTT
CASSSPGQSPDTQYF
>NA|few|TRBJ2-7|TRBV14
TGTGCCAGCAGCCAAGCGGGACTTAAGGGCGAGTACTTC
CASSQAGLKGEYF
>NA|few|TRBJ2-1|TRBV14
TGTGCCAGTAGCGGTCCATCTTACAATGAGCAGTTCTTC
CASSGPSYNEQFF
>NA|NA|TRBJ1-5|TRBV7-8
TGTGCCAGCAGCTTGGAGGGTGCTCAGCCCCAGCATTTT
CASSLEGAQPQHF
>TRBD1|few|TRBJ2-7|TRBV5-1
TGCGCCAGCAGGGGGACAGGGGGCATCGAGCAGTACTTC
CASRGTGGIEQYF
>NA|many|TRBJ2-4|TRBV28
TGTGCCATCCAAGGTTTCCCCCCCTCGGCCAAAAACATTCAGTACTTC
CAIQGFPPSAKNIQYF
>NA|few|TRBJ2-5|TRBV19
TGTGCCAGTAGTGGACAGACACAAGAGACCCAGTACTTC
CASSGQTQETQYF
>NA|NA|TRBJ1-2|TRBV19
TGTGCCAGTAGTAGGGACCTGGCAGCTGGCTACACCTTC
CASSRDLAAGYTF
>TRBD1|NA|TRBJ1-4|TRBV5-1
TGCGCCAGCAGTTTCACAGGGGCTTCCGAAGAAAAACTGTTTTTT
CASSFTGASEEKLFF
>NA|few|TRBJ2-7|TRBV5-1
TGCGCCAGCAGCACTACAGGCCGAGGGGACGAGCAGTACTTC
CASSTTGRGDEQYF
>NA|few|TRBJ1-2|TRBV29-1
TGCAGCGTGGCCGAGGGCCACCAATCCGGCTACACCTTC
CSVAEGHQSGYTF
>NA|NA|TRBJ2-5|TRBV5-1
TGCGCCAGCAGCTTGGGGACCGGGGAGACCCAGTACTTC
CASSLGTGETQYF